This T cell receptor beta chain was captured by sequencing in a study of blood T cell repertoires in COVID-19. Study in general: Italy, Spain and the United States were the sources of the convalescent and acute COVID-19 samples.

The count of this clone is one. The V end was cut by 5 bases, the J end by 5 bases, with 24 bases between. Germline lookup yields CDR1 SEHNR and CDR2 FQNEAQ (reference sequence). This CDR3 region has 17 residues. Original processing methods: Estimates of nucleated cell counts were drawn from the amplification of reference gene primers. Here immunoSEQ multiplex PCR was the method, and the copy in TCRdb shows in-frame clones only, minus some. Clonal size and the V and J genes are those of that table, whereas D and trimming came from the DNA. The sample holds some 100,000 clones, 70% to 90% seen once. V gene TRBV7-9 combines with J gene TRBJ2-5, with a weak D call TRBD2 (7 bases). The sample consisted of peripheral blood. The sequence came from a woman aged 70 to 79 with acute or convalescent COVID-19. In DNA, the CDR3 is TGTGCCAGCAGCATCCACCGGATGGGGGGGCGAGGGGAGACCCAGTACTTC. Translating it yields CASSIHRMGGRGETQYF.